The following is a TCR beta chain sequence with its context. There are a few counts of this clone. The antigen this receptor binds is unknown. Base qualities are missing; no much larger clone stands one base away. The label giving this sample's time point can be read as: cycle 2 day 1 (C2D1) of nivolumab. Every trial patient had relapsed after autologous stem cell transplantation, and cohorts A, B and C differed in prior brentuximab vedotin exposure. The trial cohort was composed of approximately 60 patients with relapsed/refractory classical Hodgkin lymphoma, for whom complete response, partial response or progressive disease was recorded as best overall response. In the multi-cohort phase II CheckMate 205 trial, trial patients received single-agent nivolumab. An independent review committee assessed best overall response by applying the 2007 International Working Group response criteria. PBMCs from the trial were collected at three points: immediately before nivolumab initiation (C1D1), and during therapy at cycle 2 day 1 and cycle 4 day 1. After peripheral blood was drawn into 8 mL Vacutainer Cell Preparation Tubes, PBMCs were isolated by centrifugation and then cryopreserved.

The sample comes from a study of PD-1 blockade in classical Hodgkin lymphoma (dated by TCRdb to 2018 to 2021). Turning to the overall study: Nivolumab dosing was 3 mg/kg intravenously every 2 weeks, continuing until either disease progression or unacceptable toxicity. The study used TCR beta sequencing and CyTOF to define a peripheral blood immune signature of response to PD-1 blockade in classical Hodgkin lymphoma.

Study-level results and caveats: Newly diagnosed patients were reported to have lower baseline TCR diversity than healthy donors, and relapsed/refractory patients were reported to have lower baseline TCR diversity still. Patients starting nivolumab less than 1 year after ASCT had lower diversity and were excluded from later analyses to avoid confounding by immune reconstitution. Only a single clinical trial cohort was studied, and what caused the repertoire differences, possibly disease activity or prior therapy, remained undefined. Trial patients achieving complete response had baseline diversity similar to newly diagnosed patients, whereas partial responders and progressors had significantly lower diversity. By C4D1, a significant rise was seen in CD4+ TCR diversity but not in CD8+ TCR diversity (p=0.0027 vs p=0.16), and the rise was most apparent among complete responders (p=0.02).

The V end gives up 4 bases and the J end 4 bases, leaving 3 bases in the junction not matched to a gene. The CDR3 has 14 amino acids, counting the end cysteine and phenylalanine. Of all the DNA, just the CDR3 is kept, 42 bases in frame from base 1. In the germline V gene, CDR1 corresponds to MNHEY and CDR2 to SVGAGI. Genomic DNA was isolated using the Qiagen DNeasy kit from unsorted PBMCs as well as from negatively selected CD4+ and CD8+ fractions. Amplification of TCR beta CDR3 regions was done by immunoSEQ multiplex PCR with primers that anneal to V and J segments. A synthetic immune receptor repertoire was used to minimize amplification bias, and remaining bias was computationally removed after sequencing. Under the source paper's analysis protocol: Custom Python scripts were used to quantify repertoire diversity as the Shannon entropy index. The unsorted, CD4+ and CD8+ repertoires were each analyzed separately, with the exception of combined analyses, where CD4+ and CD8+ sequences were merged in silico. A clone was considered expanded if an increase in frequency of at least 2-fold after treatment relative to C1D1 was found, and a pseudocount of 0.5 was applied to clones undetected at baseline. Singleton clones were defined as clones with 0 or 1 copy at C1D1, and non-singleton clones were defined as clones with 2 or more copies. Clones expanded in unsorted samples were assigned a CD4+, CD8+ or unknown annotation through matching of protein sequences in sorted samples from the same patient. Wilcoxon tests were applied to paired samples to test diversity changes from C1D1 to C4D1. TCRdb mirrors the immuneACCESS table, restricted to in-frame sequences. Some clones are absent from its copies; in checked studies, under half trace to an unresolved V gene, and the reason for the others is unknown. D and trimming were read from the DNA, whereas the V and J calls and clone size are those reported in that table. This sample lists 20,000 to 25,000 clones; around 80% were detected once. The ten largest clones take up approximately 44% of the sample.

Sequenced material: peripheral blood mononuclear cells (PBMCs), taken before the second cycle of nivolumab. In this chain, TRBV6-5 is recombined with TRBJ2-7; TRBD2 matches 11 bases in the middle. This clonotype originated in a human donor with classical Hodgkin lymphoma. The DNA sequence is TGTGCCAGCAGTTCGGCTAGCGGGAGGTACGAGCAGTACTTC. It is translated as CASSSASGRYEQYF.